Listed below are T cell receptor beta chains from one sample, sequenced in a study of T cells expressing NK-cell markers. Each CDR3 protein gets one entry in TCRdb, which reprocessed the 5' RACE reads and gives no DNA. Recorded for this sample: around 550,000 distinct CDR3 sequences. The sequenced sample was blood T cells: a sorted CD56 or NKG2C T cell subset, CD4+ or CD8+ T cells, or bulk PBMC T cells (not recorded which). The receptors shown here come from a man younger than 35 in good health. The CDR3 runs from the conserved cysteine through the conserved F or W.

>TRBJ2-3|TRBV20-1|15
CSARQLTSGSNTQYF
>TRBJ2-1|TRBV12-3/TRBV12-4|14
CASRSGDAYNEQFF
>TRBJ2-1|TRBV2|12
CATPARYNEQFF
>TRBJ2-3|TRBV25-1|13
CASSDLTTDTQYF
>TRBJ2-3|TRBV7-9|15
CASSPLRRGTDTQYF
>TRBJ1-2|TRBV3-1|17
CASSQESRVSRIYGYTF
>TRBJ2-7|TRBV10-3|12
CAIGGDAYEQYF
>TRBJ2-1|TRBV5-1|15
CASSLAQGSYNEQFF
>TRBJ2-7|TRBV5-1|14
CASSRDGGPREQYF
>TRBJ2-3|TRBV12-3/TRBV12-4|16
CASSLDIAGGTDTQYF
>TRBJ2-1|TRBV28|16
CASSGGLTSSYNEQFF
>TRBJ2-1|TRBV10-3|12
CATGTSYNEQFF
>TRBJ2-2|TRBV4-1|18
CASSQERTSGRYNGELFF
>TRBJ1-1|TRBV6-6|13
CASINGPGGEAFF
>TRBJ1-2|TRBV5-1|14
CASSLRTGKSGYTF
>TRBJ2-3|TRBV10-3|13
CAISDIRGDTQYF
>TRBJ1-6|TRBV7-9|14
CASSLRGFNSPLHF
>TRBJ1-1|TRBV6-5|12
CASSYEQGEAFF
>TRBJ1-1|TRBV18|16
CASSPLTGSMNTEAFF
>TRBJ2-5|TRBV5-1|16
CASSLGGTKRWETQYF
>TRBJ2-3|TRBV5-1|16
CASSGGLAETTDTQYF
>TRBJ1-2|TRBV10-3|13
CASRHRLNYGYTF
>TRBJ2-7|TRBV7-9|14
CASSWPGGRNEQYF
>TRBJ2-3|TRBV6-5|17
CASSYLRLAGTVDTQYF
>TRBJ2-1|TRBV7-3|17
CASSLKGGASGQNEQFF
>TRBJ2-1|TRBV7-9|16
CASSGGQTISYNEQFF
>TRBJ2-7|TRBV13|16
CASSSDRGHSPYEQYF
>TRBJ2-2|TRBV6-5|14
CASSYKDSGGELFF
>TRBJ2-1|TRBV5-1|17
CASSLVASGISGNEQFF
>TRBJ2-2|TRBV5-1|14
CASSDTRGPGELFF
>TRBJ2-1|TRBV7-2|17
CASSTEFSGRIHNEQFF
>TRBJ2-2|TRBV12-3/TRBV12-4|16
CASSFGIQAGTGELFF
>TRBJ1-5|TRBV15|18
CAVSGRDRGLWSNQPQHF
>TRBJ1-1|TRBV20-1|17
CSARFSRDRALNTEAFF
>TRBJ2-2|TRBV7-6|17
CASSGRLAGGSTGELFF
>TRBJ2-1|TRBV6-1|17
CASRVRGLAGAYNEQFF
>TRBJ2-5|TRBV5-1|13
CASSIRVQETQYF
>TRBJ2-1|TRBV27|17
CASSFVTGTVSYNEQFF
>TRBJ2-2|TRBV7-9|17
CASSPFAWDSHTGELFF
>TRBJ2-3|TRBV20-1|18
CSARKSGLGGRITDTQYF
>TRBJ1-5|TRBV6-5|15
CASRVGPGVNQPQHF
>TRBJ2-1|TRBV6-2/TRBV6-3|13
CASSGQDSNEQFF
>TRBJ2-5|TRBV5-1|18
CASSSGLAGAGRQETQYF
>TRBJ2-5|TRBV7-2|15
CASSLVGGSRETQYF
>TRBJ1-6|TRBV15|15
CATSGDPNYNSPLHF
>TRBJ2-1|TRBV7-2|16
CASSLGHGRASGEQFF
>TRBJ1-2|TRBV6-4|14
CASSDFGAGSGYTF
>TRBJ2-3|TRBV12-3/TRBV12-4|15
CASSFRRVNTDTQYF
>TRBJ2-3|TRBV5-1|15
CASSFGQGGTDTQYF
>TRBJ2-1|TRBV5-1|15
CASRSGGDSYNEQFF
>TRBJ1-1|TRBV7-3|13
CATATGPNTEAFF
>TRBJ2-4|TRBV21-1|16
CASSKGSSGGKNIQYF
>TRBJ2-6|TRBV5-8|15
CASSSFPSGANVLTF
>TRBJ1-5|TRBV27|13
CASSLGRNQPQHF
>TRBJ2-5|TRBV20-1|15
CSARDRGQGGETQYF
>TRBJ2-1|TRBV20-1|17
CSALMTSGDPLTIEQFF
>TRBJ1-3|TRBV3-1|14
CASGTHISGNTIYF